The 22 T cell receptor beta chains below all came from one sample that was sequenced in a study of blood T cell repertoires in COVID-19. TCRdb's copy holds only in-frame clones and misses some; the assay was immunoSEQ multiplex PCR. The data show hundreds of thousands of clones, roughly 86% seen once. Sequencing used peripheral blood. The receptors come from a man in his 70s with acute or convalescent COVID-19.

The chain recombines TRBV3-1 (or the pseudogene TRBV3-2) with TRBJ1-1, with D hard to call. Per the germline V gene, CDR1 is LGHDT and CDR2 is YNNKEL (reference sequence). Between the trimmed V and J ends, which lost 4 bases and 6 bases, there was a span of 15 bases. CDR3 length equals 14 residues. In DNA, the CDR3 is TGTGCCAGCAGCCTTTTGGCCCGGGGTTCTGAAGCTTTCTTT. Protein: CASSLLARGSEAFF.

This chain connects TRBV28 to TRBJ1-1; D not resolved. Per the germline V gene, CDR1 is MDHEN and CDR2 is SYDVKM. There are 11 residues in the CDR3. Trimming stripped 3 bases from V and 5 bases from J, with 4 bases between. The CDR3 sequence is CASSFRTEAFF. DNA for the CDR3: TGTGCCAGCAGTTTCCGGACTGAAGCTTTCTTT.

The genes are TRBV7-9 and TRBJ2-5; 12 bases align to TRBD1. CDR3 length: 14 amino acids. J gave up 6 bases and V 4 bases, and 3 bases lay outside the gene matches. Germline V gives CDR1 SEHNR, CDR2 FQNEAQ (reference sequence). The CDR3 DNA is TGTGCCAGCAGCTGGGGACAGGGGGCAAAGACCCAGTACTTC. This translates into CASSWGQGAKTQYF.

The rearrangement joins TRBV4-1 to TRBJ2-7, with a possible D match to TRBD1 (6 bases). The CDR3 covers 15 residues. Trimming took off 4 bases at V and 3 bases at J, with 16 bases between the two ends. Germline values: CDR1 MGHRA, CDR2 YSYEKL. The CDR3 is CASSPQTGLDYEQYF. The DNA for the CDR3 is TGCGCCAGCAGCCCTCAAACAGGGTTAGACTACGAGCAGTACTTC.

The genes are TRBV11-2 and TRBJ2-3; TRBD2 agrees at 7 bases. With 5 bases clipped from V and 4 bases from J, the junction kept 15 bases outside the gene matches. The CDR3 totals 17 residues. Per the germline V gene, CDR1 is SGHAT and CDR2 is FQNNGV. CDR3 coding DNA: TGTGCCAGCAGCCCTAATCGGGTGGGGGGGAGCGCAGATACGCAGTATTTT. Its translation is CASSPNRVGGSADTQYF.

The chain has TRBV11-2 and TRBJ1-2; D is perhaps TRBD1 (5 bases). The germline CDR1 and CDR2 sequences are SGHAT and FQNNGV. Trimming stripped 1 base from V and 4 bases from J, with 10 bases between. The CDR3 extends over 14 amino acids. The CDR3 loop reads CASSLGQRSYGYTF. The DNA for the CDR3 is TGTGCCAGCAGCTTAGGACAGAGGAGCTATGGCTACACCTTC.

The gene calls are TRBV15 and TRBJ1-5; D might be TRBD1 (5 bases). Germline V gene sequence: CDR1 LNHNV, CDR2 YYDKDF (reference sequence). The CDR3 is made up of 15 amino acids. V lost 6 bases to trimming and J lost 0 bases, with 12 bases between them. The chain's CDR3 is CATRWGSNSNQPQHF. CDR3 nucleotides: TGTGCCACCAGATGGGGCAGCAATAGCAATCAGCCCCAGCATTTT.

The CDR3 coding sequence is TGTGCCAGCAGCCCGGGACTTCGGGAGCAGTTCTTC. Its protein product is CASSPGLREQFF. This sequence joins TRBV6-5 and TRBJ2-1; maybe TRBD2 (6 bases). The germline CDR1 and CDR2 sequences are MNHEY and SVGAGI. CDR3 length: 12 amino acids. V gave up 6 bases and J gave up 10 bases, with 13 bases separating them.

This sequence joins TRBV6-4 and TRBJ1-5, with D hard to call. This CDR3 spans 19 amino acids. CDR1 is MRHNA, CDR2 SNTAGT, per germline. The V and J ends lost 8 bases and 0 bases respectively, with 26 bases between them. CDR3 nucleotides: TGTGCCAGCTTCTACCCGTTAGACGAGGATAACTATAGCAATCAGCCCCAGCATTTT. Amino acids: CASFYPLDEDNYSNQPQHF.

The rearrangement links TRBV13 to TRBJ1-6, with D unclear. This CDR3 comprises 15 residues. Germline V lookup: CDR1 PRHDT, CDR2 FYEKMQ (reference sequence). V lost 5 bases and J 7 bases, leaving 15 bases between the germline ends. CDR3 loop: CASSRQGGYNSPLHF. Written as DNA, the CDR3 is TGTGCCAGCAGCCGCCAAGGAGGGTACAATTCACCCCTCCACTTT.

V gene TRBV6-6 combines with J gene TRBJ2-2; D unclear. V lost 6 bases and J lost 6, with 14 bases in between. The CDR3 is 14 amino acids. Germline CDR1 MNHNY, CDR2 SVGAGI (reference sequence). DNA for the CDR3: TGTGCCAGCAGGAGCTCCTTCGGTGCCGGGGAGCTGTTTTTT. Translating gives CASRSSFGAGELFF.

This sequence joins TRBV2 and TRBJ1-1; D unresolved. The CDR3 runs 12 residues. The V end lost 11 bases, the J end lost 2 bases, and 12 bases lay between the germline ends. The germline CDR1 and CDR2 sequences are SNHLY and FYNNEI. CDR3 sequence reads: CAGGILNTEAFF. DNA for the CDR3: TGTGCCGGAGGTATATTAAACACTGAAGCTTTCTTT.

The V call is TRBV11-2, the J call TRBJ2-7, with a weak D call TRBD2 (5 bases). This CDR3 has 15 residues. CDR1 is SGHAT and CDR2 is FQNNGV in the germline V gene. V was trimmed by 0 bases and J by 1 base, leaving 10 bases between them. CDR3 sequence: CASSLEAQRSYEQYF. CDR3 sequence (DNA): TGTGCCAGCAGCTTAGAGGCCCAGCGGTCCTACGAGCAGTACTTC. Full variable domain (remainder filled in from reference TRBV11-2 and TRBJ2-7): EAGVAQSPRYKIIEKRQSVAFWCNPISGHATLYWYQQILGQGPKLLIQFQNNGVVDDSQLPKDRFSAERLKGVDSTLKIQPAKLEDSAVYLCASSLEAQRSYEQYFGPGTRLTVT.

This sequence joins TRBV5-4 and TRBJ2-1; 7 nucleotides match TRBD2. Losses at the gene ends were 5 bases for V and 2 bases for J; bases not matched to a gene: 7. Germline CDR1 is SGHNT and CDR2 is YYREEE (reference sequence). The CDR3 totals 15 residues. CDR3 sequence (DNA): TGTGCCAGCAGTCCCCTGGGGGGGACCTACAATGAGCAGTTCTTC. Translation gives CASSPLGGTYNEQFF.

The rearrangement links TRBV7-8 to TRBJ1-6; D unclear. CDR1 and CDR2 (germline): SGHVS, FQNEAQ. This CDR3 comprises 12 residues. V was trimmed by 3 bases and J by 10 bases, leaving 7 bases between them. The CDR3 nucleotides read TGTGCCAGCAGCTTTGCCGCGTCACCCCTCCACTTT. Translation: CASSFAASPLHF.

The chain joins TRBV25-1 to TRBJ2-3; D possibly corresponds to TRBD2 (5 bases). Trimming removed 2 bases at V and 6 bases at J, with 9 bases between. This CDR3 spans 13 amino acids. Germline V CDR1 and CDR2: MGHDK, SYGVNS. The CDR3, as DNA: TGTGCCAGCAGTGAACTTCCGGGGGATACGCAGTATTTT. Encoded protein: CASSELPGDTQYF.

The chain carries TRBV5-5 and TRBJ2-6; D is possibly TRBD2 (6 bases). V lost 0 bases and J 0 bases, leaving 7 bases between the germline ends. Germline CDR1 reads SGHKS; CDR2 reads YYEKEE (reference sequence). The CDR3 extends over 16 amino acids. DNA of the CDR3: TGTGCCAGCAGCTTGGACGGGGGCTCTGGGGCCAACGTCCTGACTTTC. As protein: CASSLDGGSGANVLTF.

The V gene is TRBV7-2, the J gene TRBJ1-2; 9 bases align to TRBD1. Germline loops: CDR1 SGHTA, CDR2 FQGNSA. J was trimmed by 3 bases and V by 5 bases; bases with no gene match: 16. This CDR3 comprises 18 residues. DNA of the CDR3: TGTGCCAGCAGCCCGGTAGGGACAGGGAGGTATGGGGACTATGGCTACACCTTC. Translating gives CASSPVGTGRYGDYGYTF.

This clone was observed a few times. The chain combines TRBV7-8 with TRBJ2-3; tentative D call: TRBD2 (6 bases). V dropped 11 bases and J dropped 2 bases, with 11 bases sitting between them. The CDR3 covers 12 residues. The germline gives CDR1 SGHVS, CDR2 FQNEAQ. The DNA of the CDR3 is TGTGCCTCCACGGGAGCCACAGATACGCAGTATTTT. Amino acid sequence: CASTGATDTQYF.

V is TRBV7-6 and J is TRBJ2-7; D is undetermined. This CDR3 has 14 amino acids. The V gene lost 6 bases and the J gene lost 0 bases, with 12 bases spanning the gap. Germline lookup yields CDR1 SGHVS and CDR2 FNYEAQ. The CDR3 loop is CASSSTTGSYEQYF. CDR3 sequence (DNA): TGTGCCAGCAGTTCGACGACTGGCTCCTACGAGCAGTACTTC.

This chain joins TRBV5-4 and TRBJ1-1; perhaps TRBD1 as D (5 bases). The CDR3 totals 13 residues. Trimming cost V 1 base and J 4 bases, with 8 bases left between them. CDR1 SGHNT and CDR2 YYREEE come from the germline V gene (reference sequence). The CDR3: CASSLLGGTEAFF. CDR3 DNA sequence: TGTGCCAGCAGCTTGTTGGGGGGCACTGAAGCTTTCTTT.

V usage is TRBV6-5 and J usage is TRBJ1-6, with D possibly TRBD1 on 6 matching bases. V lost 4 bases, J lost 6 bases, and 16 bases lay in between. The germline CDR1 and CDR2 sequences are MNHEY and SVGAGI. The CDR3 is 16 amino acids. The CDR3 DNA follows: TGTGCCAGCAGTTCCTGGAGCACAGGGTTTAATTCACCCCTCCACTTT. This gives the protein CASSSWSTGFNSPLHF.